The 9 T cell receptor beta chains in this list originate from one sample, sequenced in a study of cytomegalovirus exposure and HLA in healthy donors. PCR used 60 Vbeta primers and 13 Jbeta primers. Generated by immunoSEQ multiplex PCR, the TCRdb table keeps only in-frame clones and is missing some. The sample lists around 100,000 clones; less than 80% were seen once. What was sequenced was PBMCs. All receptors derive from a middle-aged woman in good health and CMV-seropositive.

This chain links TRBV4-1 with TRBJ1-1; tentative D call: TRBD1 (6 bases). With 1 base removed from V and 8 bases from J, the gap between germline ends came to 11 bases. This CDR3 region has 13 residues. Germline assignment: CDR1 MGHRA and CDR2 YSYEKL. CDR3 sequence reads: CASSQGRTEEAFF. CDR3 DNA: TGCGCCAGCAGCCAAGGAAGGACAGAGGAAGCTTTCTTT.

The CDR3 coding sequence is TGTGCCAGCCGGACGGACTGGGGACAGGGAAGCCACGAGCAGTACTTC. Its translation is CASRTDWGQGSHEQYF. J is TRBJ2-7 and V is TRBV7-8, with 9 bases fitting TRBD1. This CDR3 comprises 16 residues. Unmatched junction bases numbered 16, after V lost 8 bases and J lost 5 bases. Germline loops: CDR1 SGHVS, CDR2 FQNEAQ.

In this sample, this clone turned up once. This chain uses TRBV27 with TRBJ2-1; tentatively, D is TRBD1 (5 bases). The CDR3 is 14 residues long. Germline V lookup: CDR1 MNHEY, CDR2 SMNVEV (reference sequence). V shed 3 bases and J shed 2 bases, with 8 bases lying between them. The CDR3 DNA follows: TGTGCCAGCAGTTTCGCCAGGGCCTACAATGAGCAGTTCTTC. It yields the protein CASSFARAYNEQFF.

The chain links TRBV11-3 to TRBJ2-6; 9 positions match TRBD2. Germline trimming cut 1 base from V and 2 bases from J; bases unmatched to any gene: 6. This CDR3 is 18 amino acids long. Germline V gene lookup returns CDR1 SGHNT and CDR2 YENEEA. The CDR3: CASSLGGGRAAGANVLTF. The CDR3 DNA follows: TGTGCCAGCAGCTTAGGAGGCGGGAGGGCCGCTGGGGCCAACGTCCTGACTTTC.

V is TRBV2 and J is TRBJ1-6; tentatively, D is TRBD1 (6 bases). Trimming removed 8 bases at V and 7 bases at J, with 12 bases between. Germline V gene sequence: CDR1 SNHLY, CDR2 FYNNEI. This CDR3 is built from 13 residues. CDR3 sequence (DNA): TGTGCCAGCTGCTACAGGGAGAATTCACCCCTCCACTTT. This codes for CASCYRENSPLHF. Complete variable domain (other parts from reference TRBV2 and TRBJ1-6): EPEVTQTPSHQVTQMGQEVILRCVPISNHLYFYWYRQILGQKVEFLVSFYNNEISEKSEIFDDQFSVERPDGSNFTLKIRSTKLEDSAMYFCASCYRENSPLHFGNGTRLTVT.

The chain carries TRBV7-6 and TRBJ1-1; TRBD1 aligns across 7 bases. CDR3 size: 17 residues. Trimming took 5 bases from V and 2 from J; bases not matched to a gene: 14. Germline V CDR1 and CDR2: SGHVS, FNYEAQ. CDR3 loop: CASSPRQGPTFNTEAFF. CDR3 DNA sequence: TGTGCCAGCAGCCCAAGACAGGGACCGACCTTTAACACTGAAGCTTTCTTT. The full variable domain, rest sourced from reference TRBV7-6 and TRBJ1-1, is GAGVSQSPRYKVTKRGQDVALRCDPISGHVSLYWYRQALGQGPEFLTYFNYEAQQDKSGLPNDRFSAERPEGSISTLTIQRTEQRDSAMYRCASSPRQGPTFNTEAFFGQGTRLTVV.

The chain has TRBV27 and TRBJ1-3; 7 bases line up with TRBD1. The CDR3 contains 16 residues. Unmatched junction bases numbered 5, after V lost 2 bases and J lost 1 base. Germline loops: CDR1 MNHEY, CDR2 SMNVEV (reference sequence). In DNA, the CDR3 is TGTGCCAGCAGTTTACTCGGGACAGCATCTGGAAACACCATATATTTT. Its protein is CASSLLGTASGNTIYF.

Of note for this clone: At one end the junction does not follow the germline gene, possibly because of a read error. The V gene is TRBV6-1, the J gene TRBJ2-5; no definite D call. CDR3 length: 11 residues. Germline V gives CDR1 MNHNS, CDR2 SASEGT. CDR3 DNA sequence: TGTACCAGCACCCCTTTGGAGACCCAGTACTTC. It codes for CTSTPLETQYF.

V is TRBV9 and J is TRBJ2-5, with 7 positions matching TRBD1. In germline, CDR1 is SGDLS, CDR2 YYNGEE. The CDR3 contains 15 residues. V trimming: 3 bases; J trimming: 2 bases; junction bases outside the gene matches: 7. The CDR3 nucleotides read TGTGCCAGCAGCGCTTCGGACAGGAAACAAGAGACCCAGTACTTC. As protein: CASSASDRKQETQYF.